The 17 T cell receptor beta chains presented below share a single source sample, sequenced in a study of CD8 T cells in Susac syndrome. It was with random hexamers that about 0.45 to 1 ug RNA was reverse transcribed. TCRdb independently ran MiXCR on the immunoSEQ multiplex PCR reads; one entry per CDR3 protein. The sample holds about 170,000 distinct CDR3 sequences, approximately 94% seen once. Sequenced sample: CD4+ T cells from PBMCs. All receptors come from a human donor with multiple sclerosis.

This clonotype was counted between two and nine times. The chain uses TRBV5-4 and TRBJ1-2, with D possibly TRBD1 on 5 matching bases. This CDR3 has 14 amino acids. V lost 0 bases and J lost 10, with 16 bases in between. Looked up from germline, CDR1 is SGHNT and CDR2 is YYREEE (reference sequence). CDR3 coding DNA: TGTGCCAGCAGCTTGGGGGCGGGACTCTCAGCCTACACCTTC. Protein: CASSLGAGLSAYTF.

The chain is built from TRBV11-2 and TRBJ2-4, with D perhaps assigned TRBD1 or TRBD2 (5 bases each). CDR3 length: 17 residues. Trimming removed 5 bases from V and 1 base from J, with 18 bases in between. The germline V gene has CDR1 SGHAT and CDR2 FQNNGV. CDR3 sequence: CASSGEGLRGAKNIQYF. DNA of the CDR3: TGTGCCAGCAGCGGAGAAGGCCTTCGGGGCGCCAAAAACATTCAGTACTTC.

The V gene is TRBV2, the J gene TRBJ2-7, with D possibly TRBD1 on 6 matching bases. Germline assignment: CDR1 SNHLY and CDR2 FYNNEI. The CDR3 sequence is 14 residues long. With 6 bases removed from V and 3 bases from J, the gap between germline ends came to 15 bases. The CDR3 sequence is CASSELDRRYEQYF. The CDR3, as DNA: TGTGCCAGCAGCGAACTAGACAGGCGCTACGAGCAGTACTTC.

This clonotype has just a few counts. V gene TRBV24-1 combines with J gene TRBJ1-5; the D is unclear. Germline V lookup: CDR1 KGHDR, CDR2 SFDVKD. The CDR3 spans 13 residues. V lost 0 bases and J 4 bases, leaving 3 bases between the germline ends. CDR3 DNA: TGTGCCACCAGTGATTTGTCAAATCAGCCCCAGCATTTT. It yields the protein CATSDLSNQPQHF.

The rearrangement links TRBV4-1 to TRBJ1-1; D gene ambiguous. Germline CDR1 MGHRA, CDR2 YSYEKL. V lost 4 bases and J lost 2, with 14 bases in between. CDR3 length: 15 residues. CDR3 bases: TGCGCCAGCAGCCGAGACGGGCTTCTAAACACTGAAGCTTTCTTT. Translated: CASSRDGLLNTEAFF.

The genes are TRBV7-8 and TRBJ2-5; D not resolved. The CDR3 spans 13 residues. The V and J ends lost 3 bases and 5 bases respectively, with 10 bases between them. Germline V gene data show CDR1 as SGHVS and CDR2 as FQNEAQ. In DNA form, the CDR3 reads TGTGCCAGCAGCTTTTCTGCACGGGAGACCCAGTACTTC. As protein: CASSFSARETQYF.

V usage is TRBV20-1 and J usage is TRBJ1-2; D is uncertain. The CDR3 is 11 residues long. V was trimmed by 1 base and J by 8 bases, leaving 8 bases between them. Germline V gene lookup returns CDR1 DFQATT and CDR2 SNEGSKA (reference sequence). DNA of the CDR3: TGCAGTGCTAGAGGCGGGAGAGGCTACACCTTC. The encoded protein is CSARGGRGYTF.

This sequence joins TRBV28 and TRBJ2-3; D may be TRBD1 (6 bases). From germline, CDR1 is MDHEN and CDR2 SYDVKM. CDR3 length: 14 amino acids. Trimming removed 7 bases from V and 0 bases from J, with 11 bases in between. Here the CDR3 reads CASNIGGSTDTQYF. The CDR3 DNA reads as TGTGCCAGCAATATAGGGGGAAGCACAGATACGCAGTATTTT.

This clonotype has only a few counts. V and J are TRBV9 and TRBJ1-1, with D unclear. V was cut by 0 bases and J by 2 bases, with 8 bases left in between. The length of the CDR3 is 14 residues. In germline, CDR1 is SGDLS, CDR2 YYNGEE. CDR3 DNA: TGTGCCAGCAGCGTAGGATCATTCAACACTGAAGCTTTCTTT. Encoded protein: CASSVGSFNTEAFF.

The V call is TRBV27, the J call TRBJ1-2, with 10 bases that match TRBD1. The CDR3 is 15 residues long. The germline V gene encodes CDR1 MNHEY and CDR2 SMNVEV (reference sequence). CDR3 sequence reads: CATHPAGTGDYGYTF. The CDR3, as DNA: TGTGCTACCCACCCGGCCGGGACAGGGGACTATGGCTACACCTTC.

This chain uses TRBV7-2 with TRBJ2-3, with 10 positions matching TRBD2. Looked up from germline, CDR1 is SGHTA and CDR2 is FQGNSA. CDR3 length: 15 amino acids. J was trimmed by 4 bases and V by 4 bases; bases with no gene match: 5. The CDR3 coding sequence is TGTGCCAGCAGCTCAGTAGCGGGAGGCGCAGATACGCAGTATTTT. It is translated as CASSSVAGGADTQYF.

The genes are TRBV24-1 and TRBJ2-5; D uncertain. In germline, CDR1 is KGHDR, CDR2 SFDVKD. The V gene lost 5 bases and the J gene lost 5 bases, with 11 bases spanning the gap. The CDR3 contains 13 residues. The CDR3 nucleotides are TGTGCCACCAGTGGGTCAGGTGGGGAGACCCAGTACTTC. Amino acids: CATSGSGGETQYF.

The V gene is TRBV6-1, the J gene TRBJ2-5, with D possibly TRBD1 on 5 matching bases. Trimming stripped 1 base from V and 2 bases from J, with 11 bases between. Germline-derived CDR1 and CDR2 are MNHNS and SASEGT. This CDR3 is built from 15 residues. The CDR3 protein is CASSEGARVQETQYF. As DNA, the CDR3 is TGTGCCAGCAGTGAAGGGGCCAGGGTTCAAGAGACCCAGTACTTC.

This clonotype was seen only a few times. V is TRBV6-5 and J is TRBJ1-2, with 7 positions matching TRBD1. This CDR3 is built from 13 residues. V shed 6 bases and J 6 bases; nucleotides not matched to a gene: 7. Germline CDR1 reads MNHEY; CDR2 reads SVGAGI. The CDR3 spells CASRRQGGDGYTF. CDR3 sequence (DNA): TGTGCCAGCAGGAGACAGGGCGGGGATGGCTACACCTTC.

The rearrangement joins TRBV3-1 to TRBJ1-1; a weak D match, TRBD1 (6 bases). Per the germline V gene, CDR1 is LGHDT and CDR2 is YNNKEL (reference sequence). The V end lost 0 bases, the J end lost 4 bases, and 12 bases lay between the germline ends. The CDR3 spans 15 residues. CDR3 in DNA: TGTGCCAGCAGCCAAGAGTATCAGGGGCCCACTGAAGCTTTCTTT. Its protein is CASSQEYQGPTEAFF.

The chain employs TRBV5-4 and TRBJ2-5; 14 bases match TRBD2. Trimming removed 4 bases from V and 5 bases from J; junction bases left unmatched: 7. This CDR3 has 16 residues. Germline CDR1 SGHNT, CDR2 YYREEE (reference sequence). This CDR3 reads CASSTRLAGGVETQYF. Here the CDR3 DNA reads TGTGCCAGCAGCACCCGACTAGCGGGGGGGGTGGAGACCCAGTACTTC.

The J gene is TRBJ2-7, the V gene TRBV19; 7 bases match TRBD1. CDR3 length: 13 amino acids. Germline V gives CDR1 LNHDA, CDR2 SQIVND (reference sequence). The V segment lost 5 bases and the J segment 2 bases; nucleotides outside the gene matches: 3. The CDR3, as DNA: TGTGCCAGTAGTCGGGACAGTACCTACGAGCAGTACTTC. It encodes CASSRDSTYEQYF.